The clone carrying this T cell receptor (beta chain) was picked up a small number of times. Its antigen is not known. The source material, RNA transcripts, was used to amplify TCR beta CDR3 regions. TCR CDR3 regions were first amplified by RT-PCR with HTBI primers. TCRdb itself ran the multiplex PCR reads through MiXCR, one entry per CDR3 protein. The sample includes some 350,000 distinct CDR3 sequences, approximately 16% of them seen just once. A 10 ml volume of fresh peripheral blood provided the PBMCs. Germline V CDR1 and CDR2: MNHEY, SVGEGT. Trimming shortened V by 7 bases and J by 1 base, and 11 bases separated the two germline ends. CDR3 length equals 13 residues. The data are from a study of T cells in Graves' hyperthyroidism and ophthalmopathy. Findings of the study overall: Most clonotypes that expanded in the thyroid above 0.001 also showed up in blood.

The chain recombines TRBV6-2 or TRBV6-3 with TRBJ2-7; a possible D gene is TRBD2 (6 bases). The source is a woman aged 55-70 years with Graves' ophthalmopathy. Sequenced sample: blood. The DNA for the CDR3 is TGTGCCAGCAATGGCGGGGTATCCTACGAGCAGTACTTC. It translates to CASNGGVSYEQYF.